Here is one TCR beta chain with its context. Antigen unknown. The TCR beta cDNA libraries carried unique molecular identifiers. T cells numbering about 0.85 to 10 million yielded cDNA molecules that totaled about 500,000. TCRdb processed the PCR reads anew with MiXCR; each CDR3 protein has one entry. The sample records 380,000 or so distinct CDR3 sequences, around 37% being singletons. This record belongs to a study of post-analysis software for immune sequencing data. Study context: In terms of disease course, relapsing-remitting, secondary progressive and progressive-relapsing multiple sclerosis were included.

The CDR3 covers 14 residues. V trimming: 7 bases; J trimming: 5 bases; junction bases outside the gene matches: 10. Study-level findings and limits: In patients, TRBV5-6, TRBV5-1 and TRBV20-1 belonged to about five TRBV segments found more frequently than in controls. Batch-mates among the samples co-clustered strongly by F measure. Normalized Chao1 diversity was significantly lower in multiple sclerosis patients than in controls.

This clonotype originated in a girl aged 10-17 years with multiple sclerosis. This sequence joins TRBV12-3 or TRBV12-4 and TRBJ1-2; 7 bases are a match to TRBD1. The sample consisted of blood. The CDR3 DNA reads TGTGCCAGCACAAGCGACAGGGTCGGATATGGCTACACCTTC. It specifies CASTSDRVGYGYTF.